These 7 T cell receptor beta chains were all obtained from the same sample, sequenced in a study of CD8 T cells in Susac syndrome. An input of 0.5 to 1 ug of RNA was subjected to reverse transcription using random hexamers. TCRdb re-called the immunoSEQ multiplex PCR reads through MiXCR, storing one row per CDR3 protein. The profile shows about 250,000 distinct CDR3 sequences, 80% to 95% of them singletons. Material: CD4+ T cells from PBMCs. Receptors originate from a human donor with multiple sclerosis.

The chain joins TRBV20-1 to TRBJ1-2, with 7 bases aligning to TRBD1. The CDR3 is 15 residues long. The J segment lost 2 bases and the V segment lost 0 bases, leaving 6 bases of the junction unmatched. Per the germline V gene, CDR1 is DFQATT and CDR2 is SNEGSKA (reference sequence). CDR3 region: CSARDAGQLNYGYTF. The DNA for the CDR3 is TGCAGTGCTAGAGACGCGGGACAGCTAAACTATGGCTACACCTTC.

The CDR3: CSASPPLSGQPQHF. For the CDR3, the DNA is TGCAGTGCTAGTCCGCCCCTCTCAGGTCAGCCCCAGCATTTT. The rearrangement links TRBV20-1 to TRBJ1-5; D is unresolved. The CDR3 length is 14 residues. Germline lookup yields CDR1 DFQATT and CDR2 SNEGSKA (reference sequence). V was shortened by 3 bases and J by 6 bases, with 15 bases between the two germline ends.

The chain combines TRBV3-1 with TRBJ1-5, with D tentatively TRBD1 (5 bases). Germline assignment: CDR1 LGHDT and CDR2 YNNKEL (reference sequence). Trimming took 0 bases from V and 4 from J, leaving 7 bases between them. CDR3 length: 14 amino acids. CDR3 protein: CASSQDRVNQPQHF. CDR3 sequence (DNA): TGTGCCAGCAGCCAAGACAGGGTAAATCAGCCCCAGCATTTT.

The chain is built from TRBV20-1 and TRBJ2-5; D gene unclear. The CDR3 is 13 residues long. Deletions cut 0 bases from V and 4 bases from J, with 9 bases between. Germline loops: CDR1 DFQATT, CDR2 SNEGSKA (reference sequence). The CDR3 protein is CSARDFGLETQYF. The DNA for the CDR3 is TGCAGTGCTAGAGATTTTGGATTAGAGACCCAGTACTTC.

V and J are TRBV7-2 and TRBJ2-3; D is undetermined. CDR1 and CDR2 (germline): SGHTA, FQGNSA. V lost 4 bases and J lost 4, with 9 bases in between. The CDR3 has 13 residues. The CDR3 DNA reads TGTGCCAGCAGCTCCCCAGGCGCAGATACGCAGTATTTT. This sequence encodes CASSSPGADTQYF.

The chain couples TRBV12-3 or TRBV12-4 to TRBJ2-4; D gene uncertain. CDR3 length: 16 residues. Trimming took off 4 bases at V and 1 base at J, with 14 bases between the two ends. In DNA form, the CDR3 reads TGTGCCAGCAGTTCGGACCTCTTGTCCGCCAAAAACATTCAGTACTTC. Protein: CASSSDLLSAKNIQYF.

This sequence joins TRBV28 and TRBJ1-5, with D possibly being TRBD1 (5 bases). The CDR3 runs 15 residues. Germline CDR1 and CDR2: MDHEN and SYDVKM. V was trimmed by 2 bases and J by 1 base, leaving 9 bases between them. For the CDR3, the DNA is TGTGCCAGCAGTTTAGGGGACCGCAGCAATCAGCCCCAGCATTTT. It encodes CASSLGDRSNQPQHF.